Presented here are 10 T cell receptor beta chains from one specimen sequenced in a study of beta chain features in type 1 diabetes. Expressed TCRB transcripts were sequenced because the isolated RNA had all been reverse transcribed beforehand. The repertoire was sequenced with immunoSEQ multiplex PCR; TCRdb's copy has only in-frame clones and lacks some. This table has hundreds of thousands of clones, around 13% appearing once. The sequencing sample was made of naive CD4+ T cells from blood. These receptors were obtained from a man between 18 and 35 years old in good health.

CDR3 residues: CSVGTGLSGANVLTF. As DNA, the CDR3 is TGCAGCGTTGGGACAGGCCTTTCTGGGGCCAACGTCCTGACTTTC. The chain has TRBV29-1 and TRBJ2-6, with TRBD1 matching 7 bases. Germline-derived CDR1 and CDR2 are SQVTM and ANQGSEA. The trim removed 4 bases at V and 1 base at J, leaving 4 bases unmatched. CDR3 length: 15 amino acids.

This rearrangement joins TRBV30 to TRBJ1-4; D possibly corresponds to TRBD1 (5 bases). V lost 3 bases and J lost 6, with 11 bases in between. CDR1 is GTSNPN, CDR2 SVGIG, per germline (reference sequence). The CDR3 covers 13 residues. The CDR3 loop is CAWRGGADEKLFF. In nucleotides, the CDR3 is TGTGCCTGGAGGGGCGGGGCGGATGAAAAACTGTTTTTT.

Only a few counts were recorded for this clone. The chain combines TRBV4-3 with TRBJ2-3; possibly TRBD1 for D (5 bases). The CDR3 is 14 residues long. V was pared by 3 bases and J by 4 bases, with 11 bases between. The germline V gene encodes CDR1 LGHNA and CDR2 YSLEER. CDR3 residues: CASSQGQLADTQYF. The CDR3 region has the DNA TGCGCCAGCAGCCAGGGGCAGCTGGCAGATACGCAGTATTTT.

This clone has only a few counts. This sequence joins TRBV2 and TRBJ1-2; 8 nucleotides agree with TRBD1. The V and J ends lost 8 bases and 8 bases, in that order; junction bases with no gene match: 13. The CDR3 sequence is 14 residues long. CDR1 is SNHLY, CDR2 FYNNEI, per germline. In DNA, the CDR3 is TGTGCCAGCTCCCGGACGAGACAGGGGAAAGGCTACACCTTC. Translation gives CASSRTRQGKGYTF.

This clone has just a few counts. The chain links TRBV30 to TRBJ2-7; D is unclear. V lost 1 base to trimming and J lost 5 bases, with 15 bases between them. The germline V gene encodes CDR1 GTSNPN and CDR2 SVGIG (reference sequence). CDR3 length equals 14 residues. The CDR3 nucleotides are TGTGCCTGGAGTGAGAATTCCCCTAAAGACGAGCAGTACTTC. Its translation: CAWSENSPKDEQYF. The full variable domain, rest sourced from reference TRBV30 and TRBJ2-7, is SQTIHQWPATLVQPVGSPLSLECTVEGTSNPNLYWYRQAAGRGLQLLFYSVGIGQISSEVPQNLSASRPQDRQFILSSKKLLLSDSGFYLCAWSENSPKDEQYFGPGTRLTVT.

This clone has just a few counts. V usage is TRBV9 and J usage is TRBJ2-6; D uncertain. CDR3 length: 16 amino acids. Trimming took off 3 bases at V and 2 bases at J, with 12 bases between the two ends. CDR1 and CDR2 from the germline V gene are SGDLS and YYNGEE. The CDR3 region is CASSALRQAGANVLTF. For the CDR3, the DNA is TGTGCCAGCAGCGCCCTACGTCAGGCTGGGGCCAACGTCCTGACTTTC.

This clone was observed a few times. This chain uses TRBV28 with TRBJ1-2; possible D gene TRBD1, 6 bases. Germline-derived CDR1 and CDR2 are MDHEN and SYDVKM. The CDR3 loop spans 16 amino acids. V lost 5 bases and J lost 4, with 20 bases in between. CDR3: CASSRGGGGRGYGYTF. The CDR3 DNA follows: TGTGCCAGCAGTCGAGGTGGGGGGGGCAGGGGCTATGGCTACACCTTC.

This clone was observed a few times. This sequence joins TRBV30 and TRBJ1-5; 7 bases fit TRBD1. V trimming: 0 bases; J trimming: 4 bases; junction bases outside the gene matches: 6. CDR1 GTSNPN and CDR2 SVGIG come from the germline V gene (reference sequence). The CDR3 extends over 15 amino acids. In nucleotides, the CDR3 is TGTGCCTGGAGTGTCCGGGGACAGCATAATCAGCCCCAGCATTTT. Translated, it gives CAWSVRGQHNQPQHF.

V gene TRBV11-2 combines with J gene TRBJ2-1, with 7 positions matching TRBD2. V lost 0 bases, J lost 4 bases, and 3 bases stayed unmatched. The germline gives CDR1 SGHAT, CDR2 FQNNGV. The CDR3 covers 15 residues. The CDR3 sequence is CASSLDPAGYNEQFF. For the CDR3, the DNA is TGTGCCAGCAGCTTAGATCCAGCGGGGTACAATGAGCAGTTCTTC.

The sample holds a few counts of this clone. V usage is TRBV5-1 and J usage is TRBJ2-7; the match to TRBD2 covers 8 bases. Germline V gene sequence: CDR1 SGHRS, CDR2 YFSETQ. V shed 4 bases and J 6 bases; nucleotides not matched to a gene: 12. The CDR3 runs 15 residues. The chain's CDR3 is CASSILSGRESEQYF. The CDR3 nucleotides read TGCGCCAGCAGCATCCTAAGCGGGAGAGAGAGCGAGCAGTACTTC.